These T cell receptor beta chains were read from a single sample in a study of T cells after yellow fever vaccination. TCRdb re-called the 5' RACE reads through MiXCR, storing one row per CDR3 protein. The sample has just under 85,000 distinct CDR3 sequences, roughly 14% seen once. The sequences come from CD8+ T cells not binding an NS4B(214-222) dextramer, sorted from PBMCs, collected around 3 weeks after the first yellow fever vaccination. The receptors derive from a man younger than 35 who received the YFV17D yellow fever vaccine. The CDR3 runs from the conserved cysteine through the conserved F or W.

j_gene,v_gene,CDR3aa
TRBJ2-2,TRBV27,CASSLIQRGLAGITGELFF
TRBJ1-6,TRBV2,CASSLTEQGSYNSPLHF
TRBJ1-1,TRBV7-9,CASSQPVGQRNTEAFF
TRBJ1-5,TRBV10-3,CAISPGGQPQHF
TRBJ1-2,TRBV27,CASSPDRARGYTF
TRBJ2-5,TRBV11-2,CASSQGQEETQYF
TRBJ2-1,TRBV7-3,CASSHLESPREQFF
TRBJ2-7,TRBV27,CASSYGAPYEQYF
TRBJ2-1,TRBV4-3,CASSQGTSGGMYEQFF
TRBJ2-3,TRBV4-2,CASSQGLGATTYETTQYF
TRBJ1-1,TRBV4-1,CASRNPGETLNTEAFF
TRBJ2-7,TRBV4-1,CASSQAQGNYEQYF
TRBJ2-2,TRBV5-1,CASSLDPGGTNTGELFF
TRBJ2-1,TRBV20-1,CSARAKNRDMVIEQFF
TRBJ2-1,TRBV7-6,CASSLLLEKEQFF
TRBJ1-5,TRBV7-6,CASSSRRDQPQHF